This T cell receptor (beta chain) was sequenced in a study of T cell responses to AZD1222 COVID-19 vaccine. V was trimmed by 2 bases and J by 1 base, leaving 6 bases between them. The CDR3 has 14 amino acids. From germline, CDR1 is SGHTA and CDR2 FQGTGA. Using immunoSEQ multiplex PCR, the repertoire was profiled, and TCRdb retains in-frame clones only, with some absent. This repertoire shows over 130,000 clones, about 90% found once; its top ten account for around 3%. The chain couples TRBV7-3 to TRBJ2-1; D may be TRBD2 (6 bases). Sample: peripheral blood, taken on day 0 of AZD1222 vaccination. This TCR derives from an adult in good health. The CDR3 DNA is TGTGCCAGCAGCTTAGGGGGGTCCTACAATGAGCAGTTCTTC. Translated: CASSLGGSYNEQFF. The full variable domain, its missing parts supplied by reference TRBV7-3 and TRBJ2-1, is GAGVSQTPSNKVTEKGKYVELRCDPISGHTALYWYRQSLGQGPEFLIYFQGTGAADDSGLPNDRFFAVRPEGSVSTLKIQRTERGDSAVYLCASSLGGSYNEQFFGPGTRLTVL.